Presented here are 27 T cell receptor beta chains from one specimen sequenced in a study of CD8 T cells in Susac syndrome. Random hexamers were used to reverse transcribe the RNA input (about 0.45 to 1 ug). TCRdb used MiXCR to reprocess the immunoSEQ multiplex PCR reads, holding one entry per CDR3 protein. This sample yields about 150,000 distinct CDR3 sequences, of which about 95% are seen a single time; 0.14% to 0.15% belongs to the top ten. The sequencing input was CD8+ T cells from PBMCs. Every receptor here comes from a human donor with multiple sclerosis.

The chain is built from TRBV2 and TRBJ1-2, with D possibly matching TRBD1 (5 bases). CDR1 is SNHLY, CDR2 FYNNEI, per germline. V was pared by 8 bases and J by 6 bases, with 10 bases between. CDR3 size: 11 residues. This CDR3 reads CASGPGDGYTF. CDR3 DNA sequence: TGTGCCAGCGGCCCGGGGGATGGCTACACCTTC.

This sequence joins TRBV2 and TRBJ2-1; TRBD2 might be the D (5 bases). Germline assignment: CDR1 SNHLY and CDR2 FYNNEI. The V end lost 3 bases, the J end lost 6 bases, and 15 bases lay between the germline ends. This CDR3 has 15 residues. The CDR3 loop reads CASSERGPSSNEQFF. The CDR3 DNA sequence: TGTGCCAGCAGTGAGAGAGGGCCGTCAAGCAATGAGCAGTTCTTC.

J is TRBJ1-2 and V is TRBV29-1; D is undetermined. V was clipped by 7 bases and J by 7 bases, with 10 bases between them. The germline V gene encodes CDR1 SQVTM and CDR2 ANQGSEA. CDR3 length: 10 residues. In DNA form, the CDR3 reads TGCAGCGCTATCATCTCTGGCTACACCTTC. It codes for CSAIISGYTF. Together with reference TRBV29-1 and TRBJ1-2, the CDR3 gives the full variable domain: SAVISQKPSRDICQRGTSLTIQCQVDSQVTMMFWYRQQPGQSLTLIATANQGSEATYESGFVIDKFPISRPNLTFSTLTVSNMSPEDSSIYLCSAIISGYTFGSGTRLTVV.

CDR3 sequence: CASSPNAEPDTQYF. The DNA of the CDR3 is TGTGCCAGCAGCCCGAACGCGGAGCCGGATACGCAGTATTTT. V and J are TRBV12-3 or TRBV12-4 and TRBJ2-3; D is unresolved. The CDR3 spans 14 residues. V dropped 6 bases and J dropped 6 bases, with 16 bases sitting between them.

The chain joins TRBV20-1 to TRBJ2-7; TRBD1 is a possible D gene (5 bases). V lost 5 bases, J lost 0 bases, and 20 bases lay in between. Germline V gene data show CDR1 as DFQATT and CDR2 as SNEGSKA (reference sequence). The CDR3 is 16 amino acids. This CDR3 is CSAQKWGGLSSYEQYV. The CDR3 region has the DNA TGCAGTGCTCAGAAGTGGGGCGGATTGAGCTCCTACGAGCAGTACGTC.

V and J are TRBV29-1 and TRBJ1-2; no clear D gene. The CDR3 has 14 residues. Between the trimmed V and J ends, which lost 6 bases and 4 bases, there was a span of 18 bases. Germline values: CDR1 SQVTM, CDR2 ANQGSEA. The CDR3 DNA sequence: TGCAGCGTGGGGAGTCCTAGCGAGATCTATGGCTACACCTTC. It is translated as CSVGSPSEIYGYTF.

The rearrangement uses TRBV10-3 and TRBJ2-5; tentatively, D is TRBD1 or TRBD2 (6 bases each). V lost 2 bases and J 2 bases, leaving 9 bases between the germline ends. This CDR3 is 14 amino acids long. CDR1 is ENHRY, CDR2 SYGVKD, per germline. CDR3 DNA sequence: TGTGCCATCAGTGAGGCGGGACAACAAGAGACCCAGTACTTC. Its protein product is CAISEAGQQETQYF.

The chain uses TRBV12-5 and TRBJ2-3; no clear D. The CDR3 extends over 12 amino acids. The germline V gene has CDR1 LGHNT and CDR2 FRNRAP. V lost 8 bases, J lost 0 bases, and 6 bases lay in between. CDR3 DNA sequence: TGTGCTAGTAAGAACAGCACAGATACGCAGTATTTT. It encodes CASKNSTDTQYF. The entire variable domain, with the rest obtained from reference TRBV12-5 and TRBJ2-3, is as follows: DARVTQTPRHKVTEMGQEVTMRCQPILGHNTVFWYRQTMMQGLELLAYFRNRAPLDDSGMPKDRFSAEMPDATLATLKIQPSEPRDSAVYFCASKNSTDTQYFGPGTRLTVL.

V and J are TRBV5-1 and TRBJ2-1, with 12 bases aligning to TRBD1. The V gene's germline CDR1 is SGHRS and CDR2 YFSETQ. This CDR3 is 16 amino acids long. Trimming at V came to 2 bases and at J to 9 bases, leaving 9 bases not matched to a gene. CDR3 sequence: CASSLSPGQGAGEQFF. The CDR3 DNA follows: TGCGCCAGCAGCTTATCCCCGGGACAGGGGGCCGGTGAGCAGTTCTTC.

V and J are TRBV27 and TRBJ2-1, with TRBD1 as a possible D gene (5 bases). The CDR3 totals 13 residues. The V gene lost 8 bases and the J gene lost 2 bases, with 10 bases spanning the gap. The V gene's germline CDR1 is MNHEY and CDR2 SMNVEV (reference sequence). The DNA of the CDR3 is TGTGCCAGCCAGATGGGGCCCTACAATGAGCAGTTCTTC. This gives the protein CASQMGPYNEQFF.

This clonotype is a singleton in its sample. The chain couples TRBV30 to TRBJ2-7, with D maybe TRBD2 (5 bases). Trimming took off 3 bases at V and 4 bases at J, with 19 bases between the two ends. The CDR3 has 15 amino acids. Per germline, CDR1 GTSNPN and CDR2 SVGIG (reference sequence). As DNA, the CDR3 is TGTGCCTGGAGCGACTCCCGGACTCGAGCGTACGAGCAGTACTTC. This codes for CAWSDSRTRAYEQYF. Complete variable domain (other parts from reference TRBV30 and TRBJ2-7): SQTIHQWPATLVQPVGSPLSLECTVEGTSNPNLYWYRQAAGRGLQLLFYSVGIGQISSEVPQNLSASRPQDRQFILSSKKLLLSDSGFYLCAWSDSRTRAYEQYFGPGTRLTVT.

The count of this clonotype is one. This chain joins TRBV27 and TRBJ1-2; 11 nucleotides match TRBD1. Germline V gene data show CDR1 as MNHEY and CDR2 as SMNVEV (reference sequence). CDR3 size: 15 residues. Losses at the gene ends were 5 bases for V and 7 bases for J; bases not matched to a gene: 9. Written as DNA, the CDR3 is TGTGCCAGCAGTATCTCGGGACAGGGGGGCTCTGGCTACACCTTC. The encoded protein is CASSISGQGGSGYTF.

The chain joins TRBV29-1 to TRBJ1-1; the D is unclear. The CDR3 runs to 13 residues. Germline-derived CDR1 and CDR2 are SQVTM and ANQGSEA. Trimming stripped 3 bases from V and 4 bases from J, with 12 bases between. CDR3 loop: CSVEYGFGTEAFF. The CDR3 coding sequence is TGCAGCGTTGAGTACGGGTTTGGCACTGAAGCTTTCTTT.

The chain joins TRBV29-1 to TRBJ2-3; the D gene could be TRBD1 or TRBD2 (6 bases each). Germline V CDR1 and CDR2: SQVTM, ANQGSEA. This CDR3 has 14 amino acids. Trimming took 4 bases from V and 4 from J, leaving 15 bases between them. The CDR3 DNA sequence: TGCAGCGTTGTTTCCGGGGGCCTACCAGATACGCAGTATTTT. It specifies CSVVSGGLPDTQYF.

The chain is built from TRBV27 and TRBJ2-3; no clear D. The V end lost 2 bases, the J end lost 9 bases, and 6 bases lay between the germline ends. CDR3 length equals 11 residues. The germline V gene encodes CDR1 MNHEY and CDR2 SMNVEV (reference sequence). CDR3 in amino acids: CASSLPPTQYF. CDR3 coding DNA: TGTGCCAGCAGTTTACCCCCCACGCAGTATTTT.

The rearrangement links TRBV11-1 to TRBJ2-1, with 7 bases identical to TRBD2. CDR1 and CDR2 (germline): SGHAT, FQDESV (reference sequence). J gave up 5 bases and V 5 bases, and 6 bases lay outside the gene matches. This CDR3 has 14 residues. Written as DNA, the CDR3 is TGTGCCAGCAGCGAGTGGACTAGAAACAATGAGCAGTTCTTC. It specifies CASSEWTRNNEQFF.

The rearrangement joins TRBV27 to TRBJ2-7; D is undetermined. V was pared by 0 bases and J by 7 bases, with 13 bases between. CDR3 size: 14 residues. The germline V gene has CDR1 MNHEY and CDR2 SMNVEV (reference sequence). CDR3 nucleotide sequence: TGTGCCAGCAGTTTATCAGGTCTGGGGTTTGAGCAGTACGTC. The encoded protein is CASSLSGLGFEQYV.

The gene calls are TRBV12-5 and TRBJ1-1; the D gene is possibly TRBD1 (5 bases). In germline, CDR1 is LGHNT, CDR2 FRNRAP. The CDR3 has 17 amino acids. The germline V and J ends were trimmed by 4 bases and 1 base, with 19 bases remaining between them. The DNA of the CDR3 is TGTGCTAGTGGTTCTGGGACGGTTTCATGGGAGAACACTGAAGCTTTCTTT. Translated: CASGSGTVSWENTEAFF.

This rearrangement joins TRBV30 to TRBJ2-3; 9 bases map to TRBD2. V trimming: 2 bases; J trimming: 0 bases; junction bases outside the gene matches: 3. The CDR3 extends over 15 amino acids. Germline V gene data show CDR1 as GTSNPN and CDR2 as SVGIG (reference sequence). CDR3 DNA sequence: TGTGCCTGGAGTAGCGGGGGGATCAGCACAGATACGCAGTATTTT. This translates into CAWSSGGISTDTQYF.

V gene TRBV6-6 combines with J gene TRBJ2-1; 7 bases agree with TRBD2. V lost 6 bases to trimming and J lost 5 bases; unmatched junction nucleotides: 10. Germline values: CDR1 MNHNY, CDR2 SVGAGI (reference sequence). This CDR3 is 15 amino acids long. CDR3 coding DNA: TGTGCCAGCAGCTCCCTCAGCGGGGCCAACAATGAGCAGTTCTTC. Amino acids: CASSSLSGANNEQFF.

Details on this clonotype: Without the conserved terminal phenylalanine or tryptophan, this CDR3 likely stems from a read error. It is unclear where the CDR3 begins or ends on the DNA, so no DNA is shown, and the CDR3 is as TCRdb lists it. The chain joins TRBV11-2 to TRBJ2-7. Counting both end residues, the CDR3 totals 8 amino acids. CDR1 SGHAT and CDR2 FQNNGV come from the germline V gene. CDR3 residues: CASSPMEI.

This clonotype was recorded only once. The CDR3, as DNA: TGTGCCAGCAGCTTATGGCCTAGCGGGATCAACGAGCAGTACTTC. Translated: CASSLWPSGINEQYF. This chain connects TRBV7-3 to TRBJ2-7; 9 bases are shared with TRBD2. Germline CDR1 reads SGHTA; CDR2 reads FQGTGA. The CDR3 is 15 residues long. The junction had 7 bases not matched to a gene; V was cut back by 2 bases and J by 5 bases.

The chain has TRBV5-1 and TRBJ2-1, with 9 bases fitting TRBD2. V dropped 4 bases and J dropped 4; count of bases not matched to a gene: 9. Germline assignment: CDR1 SGHRS and CDR2 YFSETQ. This CDR3 contains 16 residues. CDR3 region: CASSLRASGGYNEQFF. CDR3 nucleotide sequence: TGCGCCAGCAGCCTGCGGGCCAGCGGGGGGTACAATGAGCAGTTCTTC.

With respect to this clonotype: One end of the junction is discordant with germline, which a read error may explain. The chain joins TRBV20-1 to TRBJ2-1; D may match TRBD1 or TRBD2 (5 bases each). This CDR3 spans 11 amino acids. CDR1 and CDR2 from the germline V gene are DFQATT and SNEGSKA (reference sequence). The CDR3 coding sequence is TGCAGTGCTAGAAGGGACCCCGAGGCTCGCTTC. Translated, it gives CSARRDPEARF.

The J gene is TRBJ1-1, the V gene TRBV7-9, with D perhaps TRBD1 (6 bases). CDR1 and CDR2 (germline): SEHNR, FQNEAQ (reference sequence). The germline V and J ends were trimmed by 5 bases and 2 bases, with 18 bases remaining between them. The CDR3 has 16 residues. The CDR3 spells CASSTTLTGRNTEAFF. Written as DNA, the CDR3 is TGTGCCAGCAGCACCACCCTCACAGGGCGTAACACTGAAGCTTTCTTT.

The chain links TRBV20-1 to TRBJ2-5; TRBD2 matches 9 bases. This CDR3 region has 14 residues. The V gene's germline CDR1 is DFQATT and CDR2 SNEGSKA (reference sequence). V shed 1 base and J 5 bases; nucleotides not matched to a gene: 5. DNA for the CDR3: TGCAGTGCTAGAGTGAAGCGGGGGGTCGAGACCCAGTACTTC. Protein sequence: CSARVKRGVETQYF.

A single count supports this clonotype. This sequence joins TRBV7-2 and TRBJ1-2; 7 bases fit TRBD1. CDR3 length equals 16 residues. Per germline, CDR1 SGHTA and CDR2 FQGNSA. With V trimmed by 4 bases and J by 3 bases, 11 bases remained unmatched. The CDR3 nucleotides are TGTGCCAGCAGCTCAGAATGGGACAGCTACGACTATGGCTACACCTTC. It specifies CASSSEWDSYDYGYTF.